This TCR beta chain stems from a study of T-cell memory formation after mild COVID-19. As for the study in general: Largely donor-specific sequence clusters came from two donors. Study outcomes and limitations: Most CD4+ clones that shrank were in CM and EM, while CD8+ ones turned up in EMRA. Clones shrinking from day 15 to 85 showed even CD4/CD8 mixes; later expanders tilted CD4+.

TCRdb reprocessed the 5' RACE reads with MiXCR, giving one entry per CDR3 protein. The table records approximately 350,000 distinct CDR3 sequences, roughly 13% of them present only once. V shed 0 bases and J shed 6 bases, with 9 bases lying between them. Germline V CDR1 and CDR2: ENHRY, SYGVKD. The CDR3 is 15 amino acids. As regards this clonotype: The antigen is undetermined.

V gene TRBV10-3 combines with J gene TRBJ1-6; no firm D call. The origin of this receptor is a man aged 18 to 30 who had mild COVID-19 (a few samples of this study predate the infection). Cell type and time point are not known. Sequenced sample: PBMCs or a T cell subset sorted from them (not recorded which). CDR3 bases: TGTGCCATCAGTGAGTCGGGTAATCCTAATTCACCCCTCCACTTT. Amino acid sequence: CAISESGNPNSPLHF.